These 31 T cell receptor beta chains were all obtained from the same sample, sequenced in a study of blood T cell repertoires in COVID-19. Generated by immunoSEQ multiplex PCR, the TCRdb table keeps only in-frame clones and is missing some. The repertoire holds about 200,000 clones, with under 90% as singletons. The sample taken for sequencing was peripheral blood. The source of these receptors is a middle-aged woman with active or convalescent COVID-19.

This chain connects TRBV7-6 to TRBJ2-1; 8 positions agree with TRBD1. Germline CDR1 reads SGHVS; CDR2 reads FNYEAQ. Trimming took 6 bases from V and 3 from J; bases not matched to a gene: 19. This CDR3 contains 19 residues. The CDR3 nucleotides are TGTGCCAGCAGTCGATCCCACCCGTTTCAGGGGGCACACTACAATGAGCAGTTCTTC. Its protein product is CASSRSHPFQGAHYNEQFF.

The chain has TRBV7-8 and TRBJ1-5; unclear D gene. V was pared by 1 base and J by 1 base, with 5 bases between. The CDR3 runs 14 residues. Per the germline V gene, CDR1 is SGHVS and CDR2 is FQNEAQ. The CDR3, as DNA: TGTGCCAGCAGCTTAGGCCAGAGCAATCAGCCCCAGCATTTT. It specifies CASSLGQSNQPQHF.

The chain links TRBV6-5 to TRBJ1-5; no clear D. The CDR3 extends over 13 amino acids. V lost 2 bases and J 5 bases, leaving 7 bases between the germline ends. The germline V gene has CDR1 MNHEY and CDR2 SVGAGI. In nucleotides, the CDR3 is TGTGCCAGCAGTTACGAGGGCTATCAGCCCCAGCATTTT. It specifies CASSYEGYQPQHF.

The rearrangement uses TRBV27 and TRBJ1-2, with 7 bases aligning to TRBD1. Trimming cost V 3 bases and J 8 bases; bases outside gene matches: 12. This CDR3 contains 15 residues. CDR1 is MNHEY and CDR2 is SMNVEV in the germline V gene (reference sequence). CDR3 sequence (DNA): TGTGCCAGCAGTTTGCAAGGGGGCGAGCGGAGCGGCTACACCTTC. Translated, it gives CASSLQGGERSGYTF.

This clone showed up just once. This chain uses TRBV7-2 with TRBJ1-1; D is perhaps TRBD1 (5 bases). V lost 7 bases and J lost 3, with 15 bases in between. CDR3 length: 14 residues. The V gene's germline CDR1 is SGHTA and CDR2 FQGNSA. CDR3 protein: CASIPLRGDTEAFF. CDR3 nucleotide sequence: TGTGCCAGCATCCCCCTGCGGGGGGACACTGAAGCTTTCTTT.

The chain recombines TRBV28 with TRBJ1-4, with 8 bases matching TRBD1. Trimming cost V 6 bases and J 8 bases; bases outside gene matches: 11. Germline assignment: CDR1 MDHEN and CDR2 SYDVKM. This CDR3 has 15 residues. The CDR3 DNA sequence: TGTGCCAGCAGGGCAGGGGGCGACTTAAGGGAAAAACTGTTTTTT. This encodes CASRAGGDLREKLFF.

CDR3 sequence: CASSPRTGTYGYTF. The CDR3 DNA is TGCGCCAGCAGCCCCAGGACAGGGACCTATGGCTACACCTTC. The chain couples TRBV4-1 to TRBJ1-2; 8 bases fit TRBD1. J was trimmed by 4 bases and V by 4 bases; bases with no gene match: 5. There are 14 residues in the CDR3. CDR1 and CDR2 (germline): MGHRA, YSYEKL.

The rearrangement joins TRBV6-1 to TRBJ2-5; D is unresolved. The CDR3 runs to 12 residues. Germline V lookup: CDR1 MNHNS, CDR2 SASEGT. V gave up 0 bases and J gave up 7 bases, with 6 bases separating them. CDR3 nucleotides: TGTGCCAGCAGTGAAGCATCGGGGACCCAGTACTTC. It yields the protein CASSEASGTQYF.

The sample holds one count of this clone. The J gene is TRBJ2-3, the V gene TRBV10-1, with 9 bases that match TRBD2. Losses at the gene ends were 3 bases for V and 3 bases for J; bases not matched to a gene: 7. Germline CDR1 and CDR2: WNHNN and SYGVQD (reference sequence). The CDR3 sequence is 16 residues long. The CDR3 loop is CASSDLRAGGTDTQYF. For the CDR3, the DNA is TGCGCCAGCAGTGATCTCCGGGCGGGGGGGACAGATACGCAGTATTTT.

To note about this clone: The sample carries other DNA sequences with the same CDR3. V is TRBV5-4 and J is TRBJ2-3, with 10 bases that match TRBD1. The CDR3 extends over 15 amino acids. J was trimmed by 3 bases and V by 4 bases; bases with no gene match: 5. Germline loops: CDR1 SGHNT, CDR2 YYREEE (reference sequence). CDR3 loop: CASSLPGQGTDTQYF. CDR3 DNA sequence: TGTGCCAGCAGCCTTCCGGGACAGGGGACAGATACGCAGTATTTT. Drawing the rest from reference TRBV5-4 and TRBJ2-3, the complete variable domain is ETGVTQSPTHLIKTRGQQVTLRCSSQSGHNTVSWYQQALGQGPQFIFQYYREEENGRGNFPPRFSGLQFPNYSSELNVNALELDDSALYLCASSLPGQGTDTQYFGPGTRLTVL.

This chain connects TRBV4-1 to TRBJ1-4; D gene ambiguous. Trimming removed 1 base at V and 7 bases at J, with 13 bases between. From germline, CDR1 is MGHRA and CDR2 YSYEKL. The CDR3 is 15 residues long. The CDR3 loop is CASSQGSPTPEKLFF. In DNA form, the CDR3 reads TGCGCCAGCAGCCAAGGTTCCCCTACCCCTGAAAAACTGTTTTTT.

The V and J genes are TRBV4-1 and TRBJ1-5; a weak D match, TRBD1 (6 bases). This CDR3 is built from 17 residues. The V and J ends lost 4 bases and 3 bases respectively, with 19 bases between them. Germline V CDR1 and CDR2: MGHRA, YSYEKL. The CDR3 bases are TGCGCCAGCAGCCGAAAGGGGGGGGGCGAGTACAATCAGCCCCAGCATTTT. It yields the protein CASSRKGGGEYNQPQHF.

The chain joins TRBV30 to TRBJ2-1, with D hard to call. Looked up from germline, CDR1 is GTSNPN and CDR2 is SVGIG (reference sequence). CDR3 length: 12 amino acids. V gave up 2 bases and J gave up 9 bases, with 11 bases separating them. The CDR3 nucleotides read TGTGCCTGGAGTCCCAGTTCGGGTGAGCAGTTCTTC. It translates to CAWSPSSGEQFF. Supplemented by reference TRBV30 and TRBJ2-1, the full variable domain reads SQTIHQWPATLVQPVGSPLSLECTVEGTSNPNLYWYRQAAGRGLQLLFYSVGIGQISSEVPQNLSASRPQDRQFILSSKKLLLSDSGFYLCAWSPSSGEQFFGPGTRLTVL.

This sequence joins TRBV3-1 (or the pseudogene TRBV3-2) and TRBJ1-2; D perhaps matches TRBD1 (5 bases). Trimming left V 0 bases short and J 7 bases short, with 12 bases between. The CDR3 is 14 residues long. Germline V CDR1 and CDR2: LGHDT, YNNKEL (reference sequence). The CDR3 region has the DNA TGTGCCAGCAGCCAAGAAGGGGTTCTTTCTGGCTACACCTTC. It encodes CASSQEGVLSGYTF.

This chain connects TRBV7-3 to TRBJ2-3; TRBD2 agrees at 8 bases. The CDR3 spans 15 residues. Losses at the gene ends were 1 base for V and 2 bases for J; bases not matched to a gene: 2. Looked up from germline, CDR1 is SGHTA and CDR2 is FQGTGA. This CDR3 is CASSLKLADTDTQYF. CDR3 bases: TGTGCCAGCAGCTTAAAACTAGCGGACACAGATACGCAGTATTTT.

This clone has just one count. The chain recombines TRBV3-1 (or the pseudogene TRBV3-2) with TRBJ2-1, with D possibly TRBD1 on 6 matching bases. The CDR3 sequence is 21 residues long. Trimming removed 3 bases at V and 3 bases at J, with 30 bases between. Germline loops: CDR1 LGHDT, CDR2 YNNKEL (reference sequence). This chain's CDR3 is CASSQVLLGTHTPSHYNEQFF. CDR3 bases: TGTGCCAGCAGCCAGGTCCTCCTCGGGACACATACCCCCTCCCACTACAATGAGCAGTTCTTC.

V is TRBV28 and J is TRBJ2-7; D remains ambiguous. The CDR3 has 15 residues. The ends were cut back, 3 bases at V and 2 bases at J, with 14 bases in the middle. CDR1 is MDHEN and CDR2 is SYDVKM in the germline V gene. In DNA form, the CDR3 reads TGTGCCAGCAGTTTGAGGCAGCCCCTCACCTACGAGCAGTACTTC. The encoded protein is CASSLRQPLTYEQYF.

This rearrangement joins TRBV19 to TRBJ1-4; TRBD1 matches at 7 bases. Germline lookup yields CDR1 LNHDA and CDR2 SQIVND (reference sequence). The trim removed 4 bases at V and 3 bases at J, leaving 5 bases unmatched. The CDR3 sequence is 15 residues long. CDR3 region: CASSTAGTANEKLFF. In DNA, the CDR3 is TGTGCCAGTAGTACCGCCGGGACAGCTAATGAAAAACTGTTTTTT.

The CDR3 DNA follows: TGTGCCACTAGACGGGTAGCGGACCTCGGCGGGGAGCTGTTTTTT. It is translated as CATRRVADLGGELFF. The chain couples TRBV10-3 to TRBJ2-2, with a possible D match to TRBD2 (6 bases). Germline V gives CDR1 ENHRY, CDR2 SYGVKD. This CDR3 has 15 amino acids. V lost 10 bases and J 7 bases, leaving 22 bases between the germline ends.

This clone was seen just once. The V call is TRBV2, the J call TRBJ1-3; TRBD1 matches 7 bases. Germline V gives CDR1 SNHLY, CDR2 FYNNEI. CDR3 length: 15 residues. Trimming took 6 bases from V and 2 from J; bases not matched to a gene: 7. This chain's CDR3 is CASRTGAAAGNTIYF. CDR3 nucleotide sequence: TGTGCCAGCAGAACAGGGGCCGCAGCTGGAAACACCATATATTTT.

The chain employs TRBV2 and TRBJ1-6, with D perhaps TRBD1 (5 bases). CDR3 length: 15 amino acids. Germline V gene lookup returns CDR1 SNHLY and CDR2 FYNNEI. V gave up 7 bases and J gave up 6 bases, with 16 bases separating them. The CDR3 nucleotides are TGTGCCAGCACCGGCGGGGGATTCGGTAATTCACCCCTCCACTTT. Protein: CASTGGGFGNSPLHF.

This chain links TRBV5-6 with TRBJ2-5; 9 positions match TRBD2. Germline assignment: CDR1 SGHDT and CDR2 YYEEEE. CDR3 size: 16 residues. With 4 bases clipped from V and 2 bases from J, the junction kept 9 bases outside the gene matches. This CDR3 reads CASSLETSGHQETQYF. The DNA of the CDR3 is TGTGCCAGCAGCCTGGAGACTAGCGGTCATCAAGAGACCCAGTACTTC.

There are a few counts of this clone. This chain joins TRBV28 and TRBJ1-2; TRBD1 aligns across 8 bases. V dropped 6 bases and J dropped 7; count of bases not matched to a gene: 13. The germline CDR1 and CDR2 sequences are MDHEN and SYDVKM. CDR3 length equals 15 residues. The CDR3 nucleotides read TGTGCCAGCAGCACCCCAGGACAGGGAACGAGTGGCTACACCTTC. Translating it yields CASSTPGQGTSGYTF.

The chain recombines TRBV4-3 with TRBJ2-1; 12 nucleotides agree with TRBD2. The germline CDR1 and CDR2 sequences are LGHNA and YSLEER. This CDR3 is built from 19 residues. The V and J ends lost 0 bases and 7 bases, in that order; junction bases with no gene match: 13. The CDR3 sequence: CASSQETSGGPIPTNEQFF. DNA for the CDR3: TGCGCCAGCAGCCAAGAGACTAGCGGGGGCCCCATACCTACAAATGAGCAGTTCTTC.

This chain links TRBV18 with TRBJ1-1, with D perhaps matching TRBD1 (6 bases). V lost 6 bases to trimming and J lost 1 base, with 15 bases between them. This CDR3 is built from 15 residues. Germline-derived CDR1 and CDR2 are KGHSH and LQKENI. Here the CDR3 DNA reads TGTGCCAGCTCGCCGGTAACGACAGGGAACACTGAAGCTTTCTTT. Encoded protein: CASSPVTTGNTEAFF.

This clone was seen many times. This chain's CDR3 is CASSGGLNQPQHF. CDR3 bases: TGTGCCAGCAGTGGCGGCTTGAATCAGCCCCAGCATTTT. The rearrangement links TRBV2 to TRBJ1-5; the D is unclear. Germline CDR1 reads SNHLY; CDR2 reads FYNNEI. There are 13 residues in the CDR3. Trimming pared 4 bases from V and 4 bases from J, leaving 8 bases between. Based on the CDR3 plus reference TRBV2 and TRBJ1-5, the full variable domain is EPEVTQTPSHQVTQMGQEVILRCVPISNHLYFYWYRQILGQKVEFLVSFYNNEISEKSEIFDDQFSVERPDGSNFTLKIRSTKLEDSAMYFCASSGGLNQPQHFGDGTRLSIL.

V usage is TRBV5-1 and J usage is TRBJ2-7; TRBD1 matches at 7 bases. This CDR3 comprises 15 residues. From germline, CDR1 is SGHRS and CDR2 YFSETQ. V shed 4 bases, J shed 5 bases, and the junction held 12 bases outside the gene matches. For the CDR3, the DNA is TGCGCCAGCAGCCCCGGATTGACAGGGCGCGACGAGCAGTACTTC. Protein: CASSPGLTGRDEQYF.

This clone was recorded a few times. J is TRBJ1-5 and V is TRBV6-5; 8 nucleotides agree with TRBD1. The length of the CDR3 is 15 residues. Germline CDR1 and CDR2: MNHEY and SVGAGI. After removal of 5 bases from V and 3 bases from J, the junction contained 6 bases not matched to a gene. Written as DNA, the CDR3 is TGTGCCAGCAGTCCGGAGACAGGGGTCAATCAGCCCCAGCATTTT. This sequence encodes CASSPETGVNQPQHF.

This chain links TRBV12-3 or TRBV12-4 with TRBJ1-1, with TRBD1 matching over 7 bases. The CDR3 length is 13 residues. Trimming took 6 bases from V and 2 from J; bases not matched to a gene: 3. The CDR3 coding sequence is TGTGCCAGCAGACGGGACAGCAACACTGAAGCTTTCTTT. As protein: CASRRDSNTEAFF.

The rearrangement joins TRBV27 to TRBJ2-7, with D possibly matching TRBD1 (6 bases). Germline loops: CDR1 MNHEY, CDR2 SMNVEV (reference sequence). The CDR3 is 13 residues long. Trimming left V 6 bases short and J 0 bases short, with 9 bases between. The CDR3 spells CASSGQNSYEQYF. CDR3 nucleotide sequence: TGTGCCAGCAGCGGACAGAACTCCTACGAGCAGTACTTC.

The J gene is TRBJ2-7, the V gene TRBV28; 10 bases align to TRBD1. Germline V gene data show CDR1 as MDHEN and CDR2 as SYDVKM. V shed 3 bases and J 0 bases; nucleotides not matched to a gene: 2. CDR3 length equals 15 residues. Here the CDR3 reads CASSFGDRGSYEQYF. Written as DNA, the CDR3 is TGTGCCAGCAGTTTCGGGGACAGGGGCTCCTACGAGCAGTACTTC.